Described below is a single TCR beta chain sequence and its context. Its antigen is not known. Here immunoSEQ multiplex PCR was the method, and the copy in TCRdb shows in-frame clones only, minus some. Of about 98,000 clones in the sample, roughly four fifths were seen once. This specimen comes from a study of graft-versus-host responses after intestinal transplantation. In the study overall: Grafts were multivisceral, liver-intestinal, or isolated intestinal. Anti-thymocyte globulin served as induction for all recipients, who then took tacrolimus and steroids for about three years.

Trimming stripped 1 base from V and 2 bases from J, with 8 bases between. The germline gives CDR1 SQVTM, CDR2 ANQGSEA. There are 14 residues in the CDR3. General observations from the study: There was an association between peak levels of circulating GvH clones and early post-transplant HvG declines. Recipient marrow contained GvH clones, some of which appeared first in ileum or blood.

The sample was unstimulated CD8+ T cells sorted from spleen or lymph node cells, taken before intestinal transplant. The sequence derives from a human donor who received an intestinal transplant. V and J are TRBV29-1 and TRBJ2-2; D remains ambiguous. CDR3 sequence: CSVEVWRNTGELFF. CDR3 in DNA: TGCAGCGTTGAAGTCTGGAGAAACACCGGGGAGCTGTTTTTT.